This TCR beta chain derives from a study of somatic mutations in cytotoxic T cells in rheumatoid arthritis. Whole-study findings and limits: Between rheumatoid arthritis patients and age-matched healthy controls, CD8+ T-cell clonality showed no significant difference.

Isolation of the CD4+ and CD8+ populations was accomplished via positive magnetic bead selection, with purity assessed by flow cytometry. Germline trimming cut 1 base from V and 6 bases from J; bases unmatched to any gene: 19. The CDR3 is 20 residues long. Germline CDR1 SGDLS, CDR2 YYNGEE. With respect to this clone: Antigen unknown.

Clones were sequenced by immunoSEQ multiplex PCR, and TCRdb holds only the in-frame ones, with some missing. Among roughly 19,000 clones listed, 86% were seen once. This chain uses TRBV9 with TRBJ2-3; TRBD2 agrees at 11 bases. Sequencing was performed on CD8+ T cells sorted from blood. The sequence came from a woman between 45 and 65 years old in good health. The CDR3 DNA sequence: TGTGCCAGCAGCGTACCCCGGGAGCTAGCGGGGGGCATGGAAATTGATACGCAGTATTTT. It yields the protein CASSVPRELAGGMEIDTQYF. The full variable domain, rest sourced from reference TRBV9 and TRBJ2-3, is DSGVTQTPKHLITATGQRVTLRCSPRSGDLSVYWYQQSLDQGLQFLIQYYNGEERAKGNILERFSAQQFPDLHSELNLSSLELGDSALYFCASSVPRELAGGMEIDTQYFGPGTRLTVL.